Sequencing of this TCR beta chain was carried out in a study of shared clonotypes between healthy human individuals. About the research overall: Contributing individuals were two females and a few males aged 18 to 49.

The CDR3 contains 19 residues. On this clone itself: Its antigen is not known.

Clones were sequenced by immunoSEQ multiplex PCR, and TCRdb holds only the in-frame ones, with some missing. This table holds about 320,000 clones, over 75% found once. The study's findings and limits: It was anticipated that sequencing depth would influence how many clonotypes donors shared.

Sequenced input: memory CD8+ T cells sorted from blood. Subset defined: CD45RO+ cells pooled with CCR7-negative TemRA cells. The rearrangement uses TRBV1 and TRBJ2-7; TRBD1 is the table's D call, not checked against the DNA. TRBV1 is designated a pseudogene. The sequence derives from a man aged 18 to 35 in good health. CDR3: CTSSQEGFGRDRGQCEQYF. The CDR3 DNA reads TGCACCAGCAGCCAAGAAGGTTTCGGAAGGGACAGGGGCCAATGCGAGCAGTACTTC.